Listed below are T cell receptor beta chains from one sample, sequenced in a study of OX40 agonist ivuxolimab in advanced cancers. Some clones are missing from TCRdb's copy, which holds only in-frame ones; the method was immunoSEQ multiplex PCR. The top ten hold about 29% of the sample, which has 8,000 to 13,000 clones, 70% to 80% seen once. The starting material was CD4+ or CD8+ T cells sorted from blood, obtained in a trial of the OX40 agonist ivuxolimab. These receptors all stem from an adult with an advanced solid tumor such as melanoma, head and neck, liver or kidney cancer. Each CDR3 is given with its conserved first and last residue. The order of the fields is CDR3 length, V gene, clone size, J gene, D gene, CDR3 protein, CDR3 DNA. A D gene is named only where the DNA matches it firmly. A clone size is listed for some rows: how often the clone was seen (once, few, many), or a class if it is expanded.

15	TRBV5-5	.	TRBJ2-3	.	CASSLGWGAGDTQYF	TGTGCCAGCAGCTTGGGATGGGGGGCCGGTGATACGCAGTATTTT
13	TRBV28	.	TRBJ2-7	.	CASSLTDGYEQYF	TGTGCCAGCAGTTTAACGGACGGCTACGAGCAGTACTTC
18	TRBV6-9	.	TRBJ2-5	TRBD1	CASSQDRGSRDRQETQYF	TGTGCCAGCAGCCAAGATAGGGGGTCCCGGGACAGACAAGAGACCCAGTACTTC
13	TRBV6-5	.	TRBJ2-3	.	CASSYPAADTQYF	TGTGCCAGCAGTTACCCGGCGGCAGATACGCAGTATTTT
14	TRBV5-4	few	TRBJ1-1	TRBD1	CASSLDRGRTEAFF	TGTGCCAGCAGCTTGGACAGGGGAAGGACTGAAGCTTTCTTT
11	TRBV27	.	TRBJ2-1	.	CASSLGAEQFF	TGTGCCAGCAGTCTCGGGGCTGAGCAGTTCTTC
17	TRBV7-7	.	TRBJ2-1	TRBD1	CASSLETGDIPYNEQFF	TGTGCTAGCAGCTTAGAGACAGGGGACATCCCCTACAATGAGCAGTTCTTC
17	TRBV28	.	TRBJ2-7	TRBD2	CASSLWMSGSSSYEQYF	TGTGCCAGCAGTTTATGGATGAGCGGGAGTTCTTCCTACGAGCAGTACTTC
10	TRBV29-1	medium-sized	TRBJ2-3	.	CSVVVRTQYF	TGCAGTGTAGTGGTCCGCACGCAGTATTTT
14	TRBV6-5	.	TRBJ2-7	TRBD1	CASSIGTGGSEQYF	TGTGCCAGCAGTATCGGGACAGGGGGCTCCGAGCAGTACTTC
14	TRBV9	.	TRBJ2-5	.	CASSAQGPRETQYF	TGTGCCAGCAGCGCCCAGGGCCCAAGGGAGACCCAGTACTTC
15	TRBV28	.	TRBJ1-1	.	CASSLPARMNTEAFF	TGTGCCAGCAGTTTGCCCGCTCGGATGAACACTGAAGCTTTCTTT
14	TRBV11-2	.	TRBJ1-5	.	CASAAENSNQPQHF	TGTGCCAGCGCTGCGGAGAATAGCAATCAGCCCCAGCATTTT
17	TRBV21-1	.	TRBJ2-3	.	CASSPKKAGGTTDTQYF	TGTGCCAGCAGCCCAAAAAAAGCGGGTGGCACCACGGATACGCAGTATTTT
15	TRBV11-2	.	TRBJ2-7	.	CASSNDQASPYEQYF	TGTGCCAGCAGCAACGATCAAGCTAGTCCCTACGAGCAGTACTTC
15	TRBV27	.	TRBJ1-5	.	CASNVIGDSNQPQHF	TGTGCCAGCAATGTCATCGGAGATAGCAATCAGCCCCAGCATTTT
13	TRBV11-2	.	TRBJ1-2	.	CASSRTENYGYTF	TGTGCCAGCAGCCGGACTGAGAACTATGGCTACACCTTC
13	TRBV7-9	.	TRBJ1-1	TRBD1	CASSRGQGSEAFF	TGTGCCAGCAGCCGAGGACAGGGGTCTGAAGCTTTCTTT
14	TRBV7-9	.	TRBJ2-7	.	CASSLAGNPYEQYF	TGTGCCAGCAGCTTAGCGGGGAATCCCTACGAGCAGTACTTC
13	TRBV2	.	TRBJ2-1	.	CASSADAMHEQFF	TGTGCCAGCAGTGCCGACGCAATGCATGAGCAGTTCTTC
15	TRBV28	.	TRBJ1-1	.	CASSERSGLNTEAFF	TGTGCCAGCAGTGAACGTTCAGGGCTGAACACTGAAGCTTTCTTT
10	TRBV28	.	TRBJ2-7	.	CASSNNEQYF	TGTGCCAGCAGTAATAACGAGCAGTACTTC
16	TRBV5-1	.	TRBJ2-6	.	CASSVTTSSGANVLTF	TGCGCCAGCAGCGTGACAACCTCCTCTGGGGCCAACGTCCTGACTTTC
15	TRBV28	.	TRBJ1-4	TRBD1	CASRSRDSSNEKLFF	TGTGCCAGCAGGTCCCGGGACAGCAGCAATGAAAAACTGTTTTTT
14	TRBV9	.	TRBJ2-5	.	CASSVEQSQETQYF	TGTGCCAGCAGCGTAGAACAGAGTCAAGAGACCCAGTACTTC
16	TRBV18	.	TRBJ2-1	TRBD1	CASSPPGTGGRSEQFF	TGTGCCAGCTCACCGCCTGGGACAGGGGGCCGGAGTGAGCAGTTCTTC
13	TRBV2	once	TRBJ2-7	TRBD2	CARRGGRGYEQYF	TGTGCCAGGCGGGGGGGACGGGGCTACGAGCAGTACTTC
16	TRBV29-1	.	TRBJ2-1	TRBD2	CSVAGTTKGIDNEQFF	TGCAGCGTTGCGGGGACTACCAAAGGGATAGACAATGAGCAGTTCTTC
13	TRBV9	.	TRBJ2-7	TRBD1	CASSVGTGTEQYF	TGTGCCAGCAGCGTCGGGACAGGCACCGAGCAGTACTTC
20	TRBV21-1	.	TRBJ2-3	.	CASSNFTPVHSLDSTDTQYF	TGTGCCAGCAGCAATTTTACCCCCGTACACAGTCTCGATAGCACAGATACGCAGTATTTT
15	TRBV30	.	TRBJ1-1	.	CAWSTGVGVNTEAFF	TGTGCCTGGAGTACCGGGGTTGGAGTTAACACTGAAGCTTTCTTT
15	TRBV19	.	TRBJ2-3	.	CASSWTASDTDTQYF	TGTGCCAGTAGTTGGACAGCCTCTGACACAGATACGCAGTATTTT
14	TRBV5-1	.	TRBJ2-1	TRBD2	CASSWTSGYNEQFF	TGCGCCAGCAGCTGGACTAGCGGTTACAATGAGCAGTTCTTC
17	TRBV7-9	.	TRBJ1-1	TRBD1	CASSWDRDRGLNTEAFF	TGTGCCAGCAGCTGGGACCGAGACAGGGGCCTGAACACTGAAGCTTTCTTT
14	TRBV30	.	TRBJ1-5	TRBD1	CAWLTPGGNQPQHF	TGTGCCTGGTTGACTCCAGGGGGAAATCAGCCCCAGCATTTT
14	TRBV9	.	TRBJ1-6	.	CASSVEQRDSPLHF	TGTGCCAGCAGCGTAGAACAGCGGGATTCACCCCTCCACTTT
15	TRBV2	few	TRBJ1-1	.	CASSPPDRVNTEAFF	TGTGCCAGCAGCCCCCCGGACAGAGTGAACACTGAAGCTTTCTTT
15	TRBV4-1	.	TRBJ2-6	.	CASSQPGSGANVLTF	TGCGCCAGCAGCCAACCTGGGTCTGGGGCCAACGTCCTGACTTTC
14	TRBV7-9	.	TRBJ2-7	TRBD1	CASSLLDRDYEQYF	TGTGCCAGCAGCTTGTTGGACAGGGACTACGAGCAGTACTTC
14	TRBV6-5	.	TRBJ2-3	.	CASSYTSGADTQYF	TGTGCCAGCAGTTACACCTCGGGGGCAGATACGCAGTATTTT
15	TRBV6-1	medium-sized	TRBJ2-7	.	CASSDTVFSSYEQYF	TGTGCCAGCAGTGACACAGTTTTTAGCTCCTACGAGCAGTACTTC
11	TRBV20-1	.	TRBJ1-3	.	CSALWGNTIYF	TGCAGTGCTCTGTGGGGAAACACCATATATTTT